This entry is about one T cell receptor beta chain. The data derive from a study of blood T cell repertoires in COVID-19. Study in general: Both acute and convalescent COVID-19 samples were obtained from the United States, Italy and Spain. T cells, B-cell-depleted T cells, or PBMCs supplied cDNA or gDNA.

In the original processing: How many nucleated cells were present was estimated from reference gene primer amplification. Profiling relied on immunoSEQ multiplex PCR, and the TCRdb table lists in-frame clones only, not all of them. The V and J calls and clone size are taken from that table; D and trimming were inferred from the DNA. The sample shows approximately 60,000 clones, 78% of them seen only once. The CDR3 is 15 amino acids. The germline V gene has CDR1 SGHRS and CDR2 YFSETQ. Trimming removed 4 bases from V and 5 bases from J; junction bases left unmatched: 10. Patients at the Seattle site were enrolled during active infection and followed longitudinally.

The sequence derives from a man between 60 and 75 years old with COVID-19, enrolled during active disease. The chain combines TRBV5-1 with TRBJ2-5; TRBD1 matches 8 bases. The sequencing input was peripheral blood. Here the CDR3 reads CASSPNSGGGETQYF. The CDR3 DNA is TGCGCCAGCAGCCCAAACTCAGGGGGCGGGGAGACCCAGTACTTC.